Reported below is one T cell receptor (beta chain). The data were taken from a study of response to subunit inactivated influenza vaccine. TCRdb passed the RT-PCR reads through MiXCR, listing each CDR3 protein once. The data show a few hundred thousand distinct CDR3 sequences, with around 10% seen just once and 9.5% to 11% held by the top ten. CDR3 length: 13 amino acids. Germline lookup yields CDR1 KGHSH and CDR2 LQKENI. V shed 6 bases and J 10 bases; nucleotides not matched to a gene: 9. This sample also appeared in a second study, on T cells expressing NK-cell markers. That paper adds: UMIs were included in TCR beta cDNA generated by 5'RACE template switching. Sorted CD3+CD56+NKG2C+, CD3+CD56+NKG2C- and CD3+CD56-NKG2C+ T-cell subsets were beta-chain profiled. Sequenced donors, eight in total, included seven who were HCMV-seropositive and one who was seronegative.

The chain recombines TRBV18 with TRBJ2-1, with 7 bases aligning to TRBD2. The sequenced sample was PBMCs from blood, obtained on the day of vaccination. The origin of this receptor is a man aged 50-59 years who received an inactivated influenza vaccine. The CDR3 is CASSRVRGTEQFF. CDR3 DNA: TGTGCCAGCTCTCGCGTGCGGGGGACCGAGCAGTTCTTC.